This T cell receptor (beta chain) was found in a study of blood T cell repertoires in COVID-19. The CDR3 length is 15 residues. V was pared by 4 bases and J by 5 bases, with 12 bases between. The germline V gene has CDR1 SGHDN and CDR2 FVKESK. In the source study's methods: It was from reference gene primer amplification that nucleated cell counts were estimated. Repertoires were generated with immunoSEQ multiplex PCR, while TCRdb's copy carries only in-frame clones and drops some. V, J and clone size are taken as reported in that table, and D and trimming were inferred from the DNA itself. The data show 150,000 to 190,000 clones, approximately 81% seen once.

Sequencing used peripheral blood. The receptor was derived from a woman in her fifties or sixties with COVID-19, enrolled during active disease. The chain links TRBV14 to TRBJ1-6; a possible D gene is TRBD1 (6 bases). CDR3 coding DNA: TGTGCCAGCAGCCGCAGGGGACTAAATAATTCACCCCTCCACTTT. Translating gives CASSRRGLNNSPLHF.